This paragraph reports one T cell receptor (beta chain). Its antigen remains unidentified. Base qualities are not at hand, and no much larger clone is one base apart. Library generation was performed with RT-PCR. The sequencer listed for this sample is Illumina HiSeq 2500. TCRdb reprocessed the public reads (quality trimming at Q25 with fastp, clone calling with MiXCR) and kept in-frame beta chains. Every entry covers one CDR3 protein and lists the most common genes and DNA from its rows. Across this sample there are 500,000 to 550,000 distinct CDR3 sequences, with roughly 23% seen only once. About 3% of the sample lies in the top ten. This entry belongs to a study of response to subunit inactivated influenza vaccine listed by TCRdb under 2018. Regarding the complete study: Deep quantitative T cell receptor repertoire profiling was used in the study to track responses to a trivalent subunit inactivated influenza vaccine. The research as a whole found: According to the authors, only a limited number of new T cells may be recruited by each seasonal influenza vaccination.

Measured from the cysteine to the phenylalanine, the CDR3 is 16 residues long. The CDR3 DNA has 48 bases and is translated from base 1. Reading the germline V gene gives CDR1 SNHLY and CDR2 FYNNEI. The junction shows trimming of 6 bases on V and 0 bases on J, and the gene matches do not reach 7 bases of it. The same specimen was also included in a second study, on T cells expressing NK-cell markers. As that second paper reports: 5'RACE template switching, by which a universal primer site and unique molecular identifiers were added, was used to make TCR beta cDNA libraries. TCR beta-chain repertoires were profiled in sorted CD3+CD56+NKG2C+, CD3+CD56+NKG2C- and CD3+CD56-NKG2C+ T-cell subsets from about 8 donors. Seven of the eight sequenced donors were HCMV-seropositive and one was HCMV-seronegative. To restrict sorting to alphabetaTCR-expressing T cells, an anti-gammadeltaTCR antibody was added in several experiments. In five to seven donors, the dominant CD3+CD56+NKG2C+ clonotypes were found to rank among the top 10 CD8+ clonotypes and to make up about 1.0-7.0% of CD8+ T cells. Those dominant clonotypes were again the most abundant among CD3+CD56-NKG2C+ cells in four donors, at about 25-65%. It remained unclear whether the expanded NKG2C-expressing T cell clones were specific for HCMV antigens. The eight sequenced donors were randomly selected healthy volunteers, three men and five women. To determine HCMV serostatus, a commercial ELISA kit was used to detect HCMV-specific IgG in serum. Ficoll density gradient centrifugation was used to isolate peripheral blood mononuclear cells from blood. CD4+ and CD8+ T cells were isolated from PBMC by magnetic immunoseparation with Miltenyi isolation kits. Priming for cDNA synthesis came from the TCR beta constant segment, and two successive PCR amplification steps followed. Sequencing of the libraries produced 2 x 150 bp reads on Illumina HiSeq 2000/2500, MiSeq or NextSeq. MIGEC was used to demultiplex reads and group the reads by UMI, and MiTCR was used to assemble and quantify clonotypes. To remove erroneous sequences, TCR cDNA sequences were retained only when supported by two or more reads. The tcR package was used for downstream repertoire analysis, and clonotypes were matched across fractions by CDR3 nucleotide sequence plus V segment. Antigen specificity was annotated against VDJdb with VDJmatch, allowing one amino acid substitution in CDR3.

The sequenced sample was CD4+ T cells sorted from PBMCs, obtained approximately 13 days after vaccination. This TCR was sampled from a man aged 45-65 years who received an inactivated influenza vaccine. Donor details come from another sample of the same person, matched by shared clones. The chain joins TRBV2 to TRBJ2-2, and TRBD2 aligns with 7 junction nucleotides. The DNA sequence is given as TGTGCCAGCAGCGCCGCCGGGACTACGAACACCGGGGAGCTGTTTTTT. This yields the protein CASSAAGTTNTGELFF.